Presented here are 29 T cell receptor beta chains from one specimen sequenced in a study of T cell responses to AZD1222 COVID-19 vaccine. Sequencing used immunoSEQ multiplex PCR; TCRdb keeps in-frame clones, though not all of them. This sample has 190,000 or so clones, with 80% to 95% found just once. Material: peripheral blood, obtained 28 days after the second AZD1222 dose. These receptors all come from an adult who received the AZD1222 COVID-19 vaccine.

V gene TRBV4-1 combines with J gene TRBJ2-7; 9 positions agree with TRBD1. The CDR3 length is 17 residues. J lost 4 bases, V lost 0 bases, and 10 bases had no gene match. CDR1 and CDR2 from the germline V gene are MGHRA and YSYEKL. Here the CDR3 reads CASSQDSSGTGRYEQYF. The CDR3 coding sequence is TGCGCCAGCAGCCAAGATAGCAGCGGGACAGGGAGATACGAGCAGTACTTC.

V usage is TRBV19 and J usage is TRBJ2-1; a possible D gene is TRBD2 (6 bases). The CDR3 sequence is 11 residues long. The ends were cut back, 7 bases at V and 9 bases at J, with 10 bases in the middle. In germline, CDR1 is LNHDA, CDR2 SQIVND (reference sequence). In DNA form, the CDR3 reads TGTGCCAGTATCCGGGGGACTGAGCAGTTCTTC. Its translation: CASIRGTEQFF. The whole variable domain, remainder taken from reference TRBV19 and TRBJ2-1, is DGGITQSPKYLFRKEGQNVTLSCEQNLNHDAMYWYRQDPGQGLRLIYYSQIVNDFQKGDIAEGYSVSREKKESFPLTVTSAQKNPTAFYLCASIRGTEQFFGPGTRLTVL.

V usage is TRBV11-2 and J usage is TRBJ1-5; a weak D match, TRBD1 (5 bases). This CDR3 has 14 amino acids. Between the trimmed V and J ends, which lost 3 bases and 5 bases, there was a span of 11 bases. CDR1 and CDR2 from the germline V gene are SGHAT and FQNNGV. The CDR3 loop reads CASSFGGTDQPQHF. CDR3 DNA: TGTGCCAGCAGCTTCGGAGGGACCGATCAGCCCCAGCATTTT.

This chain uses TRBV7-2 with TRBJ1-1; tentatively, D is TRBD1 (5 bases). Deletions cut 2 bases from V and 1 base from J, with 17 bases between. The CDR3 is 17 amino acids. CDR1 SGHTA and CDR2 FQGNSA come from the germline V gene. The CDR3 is CASSLFAGRSGNTEAFF. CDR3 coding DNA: TGTGCCAGCAGCTTATTTGCAGGGCGGTCTGGGAACACTGAAGCTTTCTTT.

The CDR3 loop reads CASSLATAVFPNYGYTF. The CDR3 DNA sequence: TGTGCCAGCAGCTTGGCCACGGCAGTATTTCCTAACTATGGCTACACCTTC. The genes are TRBV5-5 and TRBJ1-2; the D is unclear. Germline V gene sequence: CDR1 SGHKS, CDR2 YYEKEE (reference sequence). The CDR3 totals 17 residues. V dropped 0 bases and J dropped 0 bases, with 15 bases sitting between them. Supplemented by reference TRBV5-5 and TRBJ1-2, the full variable domain reads DAGVTQSPTHLIKTRGQQVTLRCSPISGHKSVSWYQQVLGQGPQFIFQYYEKEERGRGNFPDRFSARQFPNYSSELNVNALLLGDSALYLCASSLATAVFPNYGYTFGSGTRLTVV.

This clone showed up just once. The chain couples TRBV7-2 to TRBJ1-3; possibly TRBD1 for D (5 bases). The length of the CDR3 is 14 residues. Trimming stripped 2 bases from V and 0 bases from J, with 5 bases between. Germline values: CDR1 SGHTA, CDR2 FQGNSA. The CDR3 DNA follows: TGTGCCAGCAGCTTACAGGGCTCTGGAAACACCATATATTTT. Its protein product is CASSLQGSGNTIYF.

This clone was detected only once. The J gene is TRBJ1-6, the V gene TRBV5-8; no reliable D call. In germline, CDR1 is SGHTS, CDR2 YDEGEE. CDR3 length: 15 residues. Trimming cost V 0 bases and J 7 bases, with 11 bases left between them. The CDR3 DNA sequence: TGTGCCAGCAGCTTGGCGGCCAGAAGGAATTCACCCCTCCACTTT. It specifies CASSLAARRNSPLHF.

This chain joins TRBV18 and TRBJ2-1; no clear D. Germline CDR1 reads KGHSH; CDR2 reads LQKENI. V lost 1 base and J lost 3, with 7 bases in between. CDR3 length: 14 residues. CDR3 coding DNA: TGTGCCAGCTCACCACGCTACAGCTACAATGAGCAGTTCTTC. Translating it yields CASSPRYSYNEQFF.

The CDR3 loop is CAIRRPTDYEQYF. The CDR3 DNA reads TGTGCCATCAGGCGGCCGACAGACTACGAGCAGTACTTC. The chain carries TRBV10-3 and TRBJ2-7, with D possibly TRBD1 on 5 matching bases. Germline V gives CDR1 ENHRY, CDR2 SYGVKD. The CDR3 is 13 residues long. The V and J ends lost 6 bases and 3 bases respectively, with 12 bases between them.

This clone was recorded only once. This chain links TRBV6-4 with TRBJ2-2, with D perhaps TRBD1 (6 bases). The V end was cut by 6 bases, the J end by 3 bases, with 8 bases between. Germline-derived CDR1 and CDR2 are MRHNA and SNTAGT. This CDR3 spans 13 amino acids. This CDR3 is CASSDRHTGELFF. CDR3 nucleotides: TGTGCCAGCAGCGACAGGCACACCGGGGAGCTGTTTTTT.

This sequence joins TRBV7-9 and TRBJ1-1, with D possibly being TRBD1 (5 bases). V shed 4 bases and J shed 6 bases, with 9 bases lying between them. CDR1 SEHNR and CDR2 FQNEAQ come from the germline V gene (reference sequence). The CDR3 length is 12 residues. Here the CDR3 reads CASSSLGAEAFF. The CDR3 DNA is TGTGCCAGCAGCTCCCTAGGGGCTGAAGCTTTCTTT.

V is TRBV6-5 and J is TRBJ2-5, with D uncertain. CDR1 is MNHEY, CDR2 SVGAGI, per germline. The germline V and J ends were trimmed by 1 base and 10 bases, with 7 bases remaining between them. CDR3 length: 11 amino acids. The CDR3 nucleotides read TGTGCCAGCAGTTACTACGGGCTCCAGTACTTC. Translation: CASSYYGLQYF.

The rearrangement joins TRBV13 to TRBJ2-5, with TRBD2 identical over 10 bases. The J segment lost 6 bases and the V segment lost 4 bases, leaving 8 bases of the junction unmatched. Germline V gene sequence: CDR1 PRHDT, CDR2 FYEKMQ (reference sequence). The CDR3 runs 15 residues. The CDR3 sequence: CASSSRSGGAKTQYF. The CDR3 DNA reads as TGTGCCAGCAGCTCAAGGAGCGGGGGGGCGAAGACCCAGTACTTC.

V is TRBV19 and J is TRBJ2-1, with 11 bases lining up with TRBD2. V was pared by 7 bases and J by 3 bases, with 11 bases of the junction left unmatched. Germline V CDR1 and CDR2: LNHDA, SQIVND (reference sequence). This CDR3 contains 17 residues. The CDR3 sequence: CASTPPAGTSGYNEQFF. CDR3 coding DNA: TGTGCCAGTACCCCTCCCGCCGGGACTAGCGGCTACAATGAGCAGTTCTTC.

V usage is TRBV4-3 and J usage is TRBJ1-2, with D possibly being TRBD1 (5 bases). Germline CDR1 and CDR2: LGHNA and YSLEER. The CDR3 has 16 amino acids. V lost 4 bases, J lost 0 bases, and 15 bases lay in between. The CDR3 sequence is CASSPLPTEPNYGYTF. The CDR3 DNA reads TGCGCCAGCAGCCCCCTACCGACAGAGCCTAACTATGGCTACACCTTC.

The CDR3 DNA sequence: TGTGCCAGCAGCCACGCCGGGACAGACTATGGCTACACCTTC. It yields the protein CASSHAGTDYGYTF. The chain uses TRBV5-4 and TRBJ1-2, with TRBD1 identical over 7 bases. The ends lost 4 bases at V and 3 bases at J; junction bases unmatched: 6. This CDR3 has 14 amino acids. The germline CDR1 and CDR2 sequences are SGHNT and YYREEE (reference sequence).

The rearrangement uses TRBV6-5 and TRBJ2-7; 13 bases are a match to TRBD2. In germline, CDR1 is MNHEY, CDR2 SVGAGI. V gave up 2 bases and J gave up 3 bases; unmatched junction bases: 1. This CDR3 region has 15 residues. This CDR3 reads CASSYRTSGGYEQYF. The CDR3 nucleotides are TGTGCCAGCAGTTACAGGACTAGCGGGGGCTACGAGCAGTACTTC.

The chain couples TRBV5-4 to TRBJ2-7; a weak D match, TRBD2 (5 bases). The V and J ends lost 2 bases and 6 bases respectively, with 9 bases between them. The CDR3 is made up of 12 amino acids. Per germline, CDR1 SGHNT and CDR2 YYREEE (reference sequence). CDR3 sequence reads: CASSLPGGEQYF. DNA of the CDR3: TGTGCCAGCAGCTTACCAGGAGGCGAGCAGTACTTC.

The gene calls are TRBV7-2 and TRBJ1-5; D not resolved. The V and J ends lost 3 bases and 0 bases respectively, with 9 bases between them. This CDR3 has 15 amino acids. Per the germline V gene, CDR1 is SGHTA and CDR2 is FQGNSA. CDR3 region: CASSLNGDSNQPQHF. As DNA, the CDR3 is TGTGCCAGCAGCTTGAACGGGGATAGCAATCAGCCCCAGCATTTT.

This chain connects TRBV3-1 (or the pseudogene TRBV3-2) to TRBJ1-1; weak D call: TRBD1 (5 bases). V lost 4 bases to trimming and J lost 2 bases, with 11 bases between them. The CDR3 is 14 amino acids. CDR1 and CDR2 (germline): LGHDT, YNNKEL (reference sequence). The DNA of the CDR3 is TGTGCCAGCAGCCCGGGGCATGCTAACACTGAAGCTTTCTTT. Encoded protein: CASSPGHANTEAFF.

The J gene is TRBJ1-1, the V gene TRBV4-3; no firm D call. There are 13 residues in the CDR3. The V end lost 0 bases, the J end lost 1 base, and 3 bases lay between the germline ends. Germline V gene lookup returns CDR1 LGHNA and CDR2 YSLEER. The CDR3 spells CASSQDRNTEAFF. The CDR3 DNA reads TGCGCCAGCAGCCAAGACAGGAACACTGAAGCTTTCTTT.

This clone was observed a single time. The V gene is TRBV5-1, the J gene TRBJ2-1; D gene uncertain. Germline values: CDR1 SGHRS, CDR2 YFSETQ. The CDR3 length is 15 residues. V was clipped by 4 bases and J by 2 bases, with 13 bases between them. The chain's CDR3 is CASSLDEAAYNEQFF. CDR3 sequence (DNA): TGCGCCAGCAGCCTAGACGAGGCCGCCTACAATGAGCAGTTCTTC.

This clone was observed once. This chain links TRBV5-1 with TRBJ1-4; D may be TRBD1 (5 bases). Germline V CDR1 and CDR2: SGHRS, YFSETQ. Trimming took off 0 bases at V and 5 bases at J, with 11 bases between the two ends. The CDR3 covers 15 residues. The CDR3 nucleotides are TGCGCCAGCAGCTTGGTCTGGGACCCAAATGAAAAACTGTTTTTT. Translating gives CASSLVWDPNEKLFF.

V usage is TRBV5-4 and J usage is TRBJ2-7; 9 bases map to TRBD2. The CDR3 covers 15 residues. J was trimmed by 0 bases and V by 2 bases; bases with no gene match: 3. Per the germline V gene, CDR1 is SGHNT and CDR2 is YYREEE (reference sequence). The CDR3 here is CASSLGLASSYEQYF. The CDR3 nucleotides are TGTGCCAGCAGCTTAGGACTAGCGAGCTCCTACGAGCAGTACTTC.

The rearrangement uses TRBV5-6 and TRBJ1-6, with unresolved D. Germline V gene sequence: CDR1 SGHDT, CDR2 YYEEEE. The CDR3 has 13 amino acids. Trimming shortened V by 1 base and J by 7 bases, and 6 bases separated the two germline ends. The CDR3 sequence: CASSLLGNSPLHF. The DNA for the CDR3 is TGTGCCAGCAGCTTGTTAGGGAATTCACCCCTCCACTTT.

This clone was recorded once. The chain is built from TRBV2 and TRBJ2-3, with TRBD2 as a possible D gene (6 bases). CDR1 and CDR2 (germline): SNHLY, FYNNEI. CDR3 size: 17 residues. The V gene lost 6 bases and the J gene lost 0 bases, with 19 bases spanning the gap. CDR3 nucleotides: TGTGCCAGCAGCCAAGAGGCGGGGCAAGGGAGCACAGATACGCAGTATTTT. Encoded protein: CASSQEAGQGSTDTQYF.

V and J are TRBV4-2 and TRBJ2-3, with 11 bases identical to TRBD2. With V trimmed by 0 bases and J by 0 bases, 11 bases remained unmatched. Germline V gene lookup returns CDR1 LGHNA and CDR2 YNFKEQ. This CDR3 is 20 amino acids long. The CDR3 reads CASSQEGPSGGSTSTDTQYF. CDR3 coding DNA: TGTGCCAGCAGCCAAGAGGGGCCTAGCGGGGGGAGTACTAGCACAGATACGCAGTATTTT.

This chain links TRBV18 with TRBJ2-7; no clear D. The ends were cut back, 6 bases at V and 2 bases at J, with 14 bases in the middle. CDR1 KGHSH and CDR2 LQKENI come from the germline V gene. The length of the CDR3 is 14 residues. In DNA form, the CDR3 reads TGTGCCAGCTCCTATATGGACGGGCCCTACGAGCAGTACTTC. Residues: CASSYMDGPYEQYF.

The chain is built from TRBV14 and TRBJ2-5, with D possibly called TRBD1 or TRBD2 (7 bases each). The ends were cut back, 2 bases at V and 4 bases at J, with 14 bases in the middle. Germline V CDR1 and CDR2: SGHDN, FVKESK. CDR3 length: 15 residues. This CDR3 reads CASSQQTGRAETQYF. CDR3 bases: TGTGCCAGCAGCCAACAGACAGGGAGGGCAGAGACCCAGTACTTC.